Shown below are 5 T cell receptor beta chains from a single sample sequenced in a study of blood T cells in healthy people across ages. Primed by a sample-barcoded 5' primer and a J-beta primer mix, a second PCR proceeded for roughly 7 to 12 cycles. TCRdb re-called the 5' RACE reads with MiXCR, one entry per CDR3 protein. The sample includes around 800,000 distinct CDR3 sequences, approximately 24% of them seen just once. The sample was also linked to a second study, of T cells of mothers and their children.

Sample: blood. The receptors shown here come from a boy between 10 and 17 years old in good health.

This clonotype was seen a few times. A much bigger clone sits one base away, suggesting this may be a read error. The chain combines TRBV12-3 or TRBV12-4 with TRBJ2-1; no definite D call. The DNA end favors TRBJ2-5, so the J call may be wrong. This CDR3 comprises 10 residues. CDR3 sequence (DNA): TGTGCCAGCGGAGATGAGGCCCAGTACTTC. Translation gives CASGDEAQYF.

This clonotype has a handful of counts. The rearrangement joins TRBV10-3 to TRBJ1-2; 7 positions match TRBD1. This CDR3 is 12 amino acids long. The germline V gene has CDR1 ENHRY and CDR2 SYGVKD. Trimming cost V 6 bases and J 5 bases; bases outside gene matches: 3. CDR3 residues: CAIRGTEYGYTF. The CDR3 DNA is TGTGCCATCAGAGGGACAGAATATGGCTACACCTTC.

The rearrangement links TRBV9 to TRBJ2-5; 10 positions match TRBD2. The J call may be faulty, since TRBJ2-1 better matches the DNA end. The CDR3 is 17 residues long. Germline CDR1 is SGDLS and CDR2 is YYNGEE. This chain's CDR3 is CASSGTRNIAGGTPQFF. The CDR3 coding sequence is TGTGCCAGCAGCGGGACCCGAAATATAGCGGGGGGCACCCCTCAGTTCTTC.

There are a few counts of this clonotype. The chain couples TRBV6-5 to TRBJ1-6; D ambiguous. Germline V gene lookup returns CDR1 MNHEY and CDR2 SVGAGI. The CDR3 is made up of 12 amino acids. V gave up 6 bases and J gave up 10 bases, with 10 bases separating them. CDR3 protein: CASRANRSPLHF. The CDR3, as DNA: TGTGCCAGCAGGGCAAACAGATCACCCCTCCACTTT.

This rearrangement joins TRBV4-1 to TRBJ1-1; tentative D call: TRBD1 (6 bases). Trimming shortened V by 0 bases and J by 6 bases, and 14 bases separated the two germline ends. The CDR3 spans 15 residues. Per the germline V gene, CDR1 is MGHRA and CDR2 is YSYEKL. This chain's CDR3 is CASSQESRGGPEAFF. CDR3 nucleotide sequence: TGCGCCAGCAGCCAAGAATCCAGGGGAGGGCCTGAAGCTTTCTTT.